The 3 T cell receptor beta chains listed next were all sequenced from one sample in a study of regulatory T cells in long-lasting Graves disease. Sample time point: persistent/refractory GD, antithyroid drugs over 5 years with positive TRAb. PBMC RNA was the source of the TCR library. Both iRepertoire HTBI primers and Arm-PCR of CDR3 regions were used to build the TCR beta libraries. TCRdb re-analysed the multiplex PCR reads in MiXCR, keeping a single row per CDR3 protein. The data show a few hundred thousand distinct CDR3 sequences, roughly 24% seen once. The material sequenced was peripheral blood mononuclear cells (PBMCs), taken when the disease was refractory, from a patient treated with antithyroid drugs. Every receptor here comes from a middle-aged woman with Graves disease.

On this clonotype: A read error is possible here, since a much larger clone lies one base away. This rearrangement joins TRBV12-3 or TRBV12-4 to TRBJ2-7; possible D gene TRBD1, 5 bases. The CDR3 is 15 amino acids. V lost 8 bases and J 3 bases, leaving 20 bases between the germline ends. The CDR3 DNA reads TGTGCCAGCGCCTTCGGTGGCAATAGGGGCTACGAGCAGTACTTC. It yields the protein CASAFGGNRGYEQYF.

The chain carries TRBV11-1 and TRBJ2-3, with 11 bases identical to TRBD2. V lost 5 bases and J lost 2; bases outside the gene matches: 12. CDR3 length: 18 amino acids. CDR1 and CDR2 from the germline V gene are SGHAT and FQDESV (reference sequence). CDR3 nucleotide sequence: TGTGCCAGCAGCCCAAGGCCTACTAGCGGGGGAGACACAGATACGCAGTATTTT. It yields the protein CASSPRPTSGGDTDTQYF.

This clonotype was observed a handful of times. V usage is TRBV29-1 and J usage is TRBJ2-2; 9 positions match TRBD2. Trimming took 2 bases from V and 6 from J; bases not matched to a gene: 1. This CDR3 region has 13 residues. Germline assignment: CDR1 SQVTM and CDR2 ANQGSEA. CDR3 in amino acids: CSVERLAAGELFF. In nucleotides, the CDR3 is TGCAGCGTTGAACGACTAGCGGCCGGGGAGCTGTTTTTT.